Here is one T cell receptor (beta chain) with its context. The CDR3 spans 14 residues. The V and J ends lost 7 bases and 0 bases respectively, with 9 bases between them. CDR1 is SNHLY and CDR2 is FYNNEI in the germline V gene. The data derive from a study of cytomegalovirus exposure and HLA in healthy donors. A multiplex PCR was run with 60 Vbeta primers and 13 Jbeta primers. Only in-frame clones appear in the TCRdb table, and some are missing; sequencing was by immunoSEQ multiplex PCR. The sample has about 190,000 clones, roughly four fifths seen once; the top ten hold 10% to 13%. This chain uses TRBV2 with TRBJ2-2; D is unresolved. The sequence was obtained from a woman aged 45-60 years in good health and CMV-seropositive. Sequences were obtained from PBMCs. Here the CDR3 DNA reads TGTGCCAGCAAACCCGGTACGAACACCGGGGAGCTGTTTTTT. This encodes CASKPGTNTGELFF.